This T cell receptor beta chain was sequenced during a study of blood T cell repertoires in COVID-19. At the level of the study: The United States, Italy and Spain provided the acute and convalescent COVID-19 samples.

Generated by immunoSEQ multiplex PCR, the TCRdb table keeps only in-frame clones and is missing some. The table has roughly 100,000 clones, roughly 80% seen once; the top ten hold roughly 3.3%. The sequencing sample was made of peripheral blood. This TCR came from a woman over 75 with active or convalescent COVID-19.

CDR3 DNA: TGCGCCAGCAGCTTTGAGGGGGTTCCTGAAAAACTGTTTTTT. Protein sequence: CASSFEGVPEKLFF. The chain employs TRBV5-1 and TRBJ1-4; possibly TRBD1 for D (6 bases). Deletions cut 2 bases from V and 7 bases from J, with 12 bases between. CDR3 size: 14 residues. Looked up from germline, CDR1 is SGHRS and CDR2 is YFSETQ.